These 4 T cell receptor beta chains came from one sample sequenced in a study of T cells in women clearing cervical HPV infection. Profiling relied on immunoSEQ multiplex PCR, and the TCRdb table lists in-frame clones only, not all of them. This sample lists 30,000 to 35,000 clones; its ten largest clones have about 16%. The specimen sequenced was blood buffy coat. These receptors were obtained from a woman aged 18 to 75 with a cervical HPV16 infection that either progressed to CIN3+ or cleared (not recorded which).

As to this clone: The DNA ends 3 residues before the CDR3 does, and the rest of the CDR3 is filled in from the germline J gene. The chain uses TRBV18 and TRBJ2-3, with D possibly being TRBD1 (6 bases). This CDR3 region has 12 residues. Germline V CDR1 and CDR2: KGHSH, LQKENI. The sequenced CDR3 bases are TGTGCCAGCTCACCGGCAGGGGAGACG. Residues: CASSPAGET. The whole CDR3 sequence reads CASSPAGETQYF.

A word on this clone: The CDR3 goes on 3 residues after the read ends, and that part is filled in from the germline J gene. The chain is built from TRBV5-5 and TRBJ2-1, with D hard to call. Trimming left V 0 bases short and J 0 bases short, with 7 bases between. The CDR3 has 15 amino acids. Germline loops: CDR1 SGHKS, CDR2 YYEKEE (reference sequence). The CDR3 is CASSLDLSSYNEQFF. The sequenced part of the CDR3 DNA is TGTGCCAGCAGCTTGGACCTCAGCTCCTACAATGAG. Supplemented by reference TRBV5-5 and TRBJ2-1, the full variable domain reads DAGVTQSPTHLIKTRGQQVTLRCSPISGHKSVSWYQQVLGQGPQFIFQYYEKEERGRGNFPDRFSARQFPNYSSELNVNALLLGDSALYLCASSLDLSSYNEQFFGPGTRLTVL.

The CDR3 is CASSPGRVPYEQYF. Incomplete CDR3 DNA: TGCGCCAGCAGCCCTGGTCGGGTCCCGTACGAG. The V call is TRBV10-1, the J call TRBJ2-7; D is unresolved. The read finishes 3 residues shy of the CDR3 end, and the germline J gene is used to complete it. This CDR3 has 14 residues. Trimming left V 6 bases short and J 4 bases short, with 16 bases between. CDR1 and CDR2 (germline): WNHNN, SYGVQD (reference sequence).

As to this clone: Read coverage stops 3 residues before the CDR3 terminus; the germline J gene supplies the remainder. The V call is TRBV7-3, the J call TRBJ1-2, with D possibly being TRBD1 (6 bases). In germline, CDR1 is SGHTA, CDR2 FQGTGA. The CDR3 loop spans 13 amino acids. V was shortened by 3 bases and J by 3 bases, with 8 bases between the two germline ends. CDR3 loop: CASSLGAYYGYTF. The DNA read from the CDR3 is TGTGCCAGCAGCTTGGGGGCCTACTATGGC.